The TCR beta chain described here comes from a study of T cells expressing NK-cell markers. For the study at large: In sorted CD3+CD56+NKG2C+, CD3+CD56+NKG2C- and CD3+CD56-NKG2C+ T cells, TCR beta repertoires were obtained. Serological testing identified most of the eight sequenced donors as HCMV-seropositive and one as seronegative. General study points: The same clonotypes also predominated in the CD3+CD56-NKG2C+ fraction of a few donors.

CDR3 length: 15 amino acids. The germline V gene has CDR1 MNHNS and CDR2 SASEGT. TCRdb reanalyzed the 5' RACE reads and collapses them to one entry per CDR3 protein, without DNA. The listing records 200,000 to 300,000 distinct CDR3 sequences. About this clonotype itself: Antigen specificity is unknown.

Sequencing was done on a sample of blood T cells: a sorted CD56 or NKG2C T cell subset, CD4+ or CD8+ T cells, or bulk PBMC T cells (not recorded which). The V gene is TRBV6-1, the J gene TRBJ2-1; TCRdb returns TRBD2, unconfirmable since there is no DNA. The receptor comes from a man younger than 30 in good health. The CDR3 loop reads CASTSAGDGANEQFF.